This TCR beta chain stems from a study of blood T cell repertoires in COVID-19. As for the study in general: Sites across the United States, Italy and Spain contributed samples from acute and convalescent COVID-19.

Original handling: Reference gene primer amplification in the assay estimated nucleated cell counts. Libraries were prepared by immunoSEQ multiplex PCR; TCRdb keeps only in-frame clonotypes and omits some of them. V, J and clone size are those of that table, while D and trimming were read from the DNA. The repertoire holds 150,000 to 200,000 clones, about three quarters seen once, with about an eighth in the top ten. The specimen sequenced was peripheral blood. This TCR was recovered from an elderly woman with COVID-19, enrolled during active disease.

The CDR3 DNA sequence: TGTGCCAGTAGTATTCAGTCTAGCGGGGGACGAGAGACCCAGTACTTC. Its translation: CASSIQSSGGRETQYF. The J gene is TRBJ2-5, the V gene TRBV19; TRBD2 matches at 10 bases. Germline CDR1 is LNHDA and CDR2 is SQIVND (reference sequence). V lost 3 bases, J lost 4 bases, and 8 bases stayed unmatched. CDR3 length equals 16 residues. The full variable domain, with the rest looked up from reference TRBV19 and TRBJ2-5, is DGGITQSPKYLFRKEGQNVTLSCEQNLNHDAMYWYRQDPGQGLRLIYYSQIVNDFQKGDIAEGYSVSREKKESFPLTVTSAQKNPTAFYLCASSIQSSGGRETQYFGPGTRLLVL.